A selection of T cell receptor beta chains follows, all from one sample in a study of glioma-infiltrating T cells. TCRdb redid the calling of the multiplex PCR reads with MiXCR, one entry per CDR3 protein. The sample holds more than 85,000 distinct CDR3 sequences, approximately 26% seen once. Sequenced: glioma tissue, nonneoplastic brain tissue, or PBMCs (not recorded which). The receptors shown here come from a human donor with low-grade glioma or glioblastoma, undergoing nonglioma brain surgery, or in good health (not recorded which). CDR3s include the opening cysteine and the closing phenylalanine or tryptophan. The order of the fields is D gene, J gene, clone size, V gene, CDR3 protein, CDR3 DNA. A D gene is named only where the DNA matches it firmly. Some rows mark clone size as missing; the rest say once, few, many or name a class of expanded clone.

TRBD1,TRBJ2-5,few,TRBV29-1,CSVTTGQGETQYF,TGCAGCGTGACGACAGGGCAGGGAGAGACCCAGTACTTC
TRBD1,TRBJ2-3,many,TRBV7-2,CASRPGTGTDTQYF,TGTGCCAGCCGACCCGGGACAGGGACGGATACGCAGTATTTT
TRBD1,TRBJ1-2,few,TRBV10-3,CAISESSGQLRELYGYTF,TGTGCCATCAGTGAGTCCTCGGGACAGCTAAGGGAACTCTATGGCTACACCTTC
.,TRBJ2-5,.,TRBV10-3,CAISARQEETQYF,TGTGCCATCAGTGCTAGACAGGAAGAGACCCAGTACTTC
.,TRBJ2-7,few,TRBV7-9,CASSPIGLGLSYEQYF,TGTGCCAGCAGCCCTATAGGACTTGGCCTCTCCTACGAGCAGTACTTC
.,TRBJ2-7,.,TRBV6-1,CSSAGDGLYEQYF,TGTTCCAGTGCCGGGGACGGCCTCTACGAGCAGTACTTC
TRBD2,TRBJ2-3,.,TRBV5-6,CASSFLAGGRHADTQYF,TGTGCCAGCAGCTTCCTGGCGGGAGGCCGCCACGCAGATACGCAGTATTTT
.,TRBJ2-7,many,TRBV7-8,CASSLGRSAGEQYF,TGTGCCAGCAGCCTCGGTCGGAGTGCTGGCGAGCAGTACTTC
.,TRBJ2-7,.,TRBV6-2/TRBV6-3,CASLGRPSSYNEQYF,TGTGCCTCCTTAGGAAGGCCCAGCTCCTACAACGAGCAGTACTTC
.,TRBJ1-1,many,TRBV2,CASSEGTHTEAFF,TGTGCCAGCAGTGAGGGAACCCACACTGAAGCTTTCTTT
.,TRBJ1-1,.,TRBV20-1,CSARGNDAFF,TGCAGTGCTAGGGGCAATGATGCTTTCTTT
.,TRBJ1-2,many,TRBV20-1,CSARPLAGADQSNYGYTF,TGCAGTGCTAGACCCCTCGCTGGGGCCGACCAATCTAACTATGGCTACACCTTC
TRBD2,TRBJ2-3,many,TRBV6-1,CASSDLQGGLTDTQYF,TGTGCCAGCAGTGACCTCCAGGGAGGGCTCACAGATACGCAGTATTTT
.,TRBJ2-1,many,TRBV20-1,CSAREGPISSYNEQFF,TGCAGTGCTAGAGAGGGACCGATAAGCTCCTACAATGAGCAGTTCTTC
.,TRBJ2-7,many,TRBV4-2,CASSQVEFPEQYF,TGTGCCAGCAGCCAAGTAGAATTCCCCGAGCAGTACTTC
.,TRBJ2-1,many,TRBV27,CASTSKGGGEQFF,TGTGCCAGCACCTCTAAGGGGGGCGGTGAGCAGTTCTTC
.,TRBJ1-2,many,TRBV18,CASSSWADSGYTF,TGTGCCAGCTCGTCGTGGGCAGACTCTGGCTACACCTTC
TRBD1,TRBJ2-5,many,TRBV6-2/TRBV6-3,CASSPGQGARQETQYF,TGTGCCAGCAGTCCGGGACAGGGGGCGCGTCAAGAGACCCAGTACTTC